The 4 T cell receptor beta chains below come from one sample, sequenced in a study of radiotherapy plus CTLA-4 blockade in lung cancer. Assay: immunoSEQ multiplex PCR; the TCRdb copy retains only in-frame clones and omits some. The table lists over 50,000 clones, approximately 79% of them singletons. The sample here was peripheral blood, taken from a patient treated with radiotherapy plus ipilimumab. The source is a human donor with non-small cell lung cancer who had a partial response to radiotherapy plus ipilimumab.

This clone has just a few counts. The V and J genes are TRBV4-3 and TRBJ1-1; D perhaps matches TRBD1 (5 bases). Trimming cost V 0 bases and J 4 bases, with 12 bases left between them. The CDR3 extends over 15 amino acids. CDR1 LGHNA and CDR2 YSLEER come from the germline V gene. CDR3 in DNA: TGCGCCAGCAGCCAAGATCTGGGGGGGGGCACTGAAGCTTTCTTT. Protein sequence: CASSQDLGGGTEAFF.

The CDR3 sequence: CASSVGGGGARETQYF. The CDR3 nucleotides read TGTGCCAGCAGCGTAGGCGGCGGGGGGGCCAGGGAGACCCAGTACTTC. This sequence joins TRBV9 and TRBJ2-5; TRBD2 matches 9 bases. Germline V CDR1 and CDR2: SGDLS, YYNGEE. CDR3 length: 16 amino acids. The ends lost 0 bases at V and 5 bases at J; junction bases unmatched: 8.

This clone showed up just once. This chain connects TRBV15 to TRBJ2-7; 9 nucleotides agree with TRBD1. V lost 6 bases to trimming and J lost 5 bases; unmatched junction nucleotides: 5. CDR3 length: 13 residues. Germline V lookup: CDR1 LNHNV, CDR2 YYDKDF (reference sequence). The CDR3 nucleotides read TGTGCCACCAGGGACAGGGGCGCCAACGAGCAGTACTTC. As protein: CATRDRGANEQYF.

The gene calls are TRBV4-2 and TRBJ2-7, with a possible D match to TRBD2 (6 bases). This CDR3 is 19 amino acids long. Germline CDR1 reads LGHNA; CDR2 reads YNFKEQ. V was shortened by 1 base and J by 0 bases, with 22 bases between the two germline ends. In DNA form, the CDR3 reads TGTGCCAGCAGCCAAGTCCGGGGGACGGACCCTCTTTTCTCCTACGAGCAGTACTTC. It encodes CASSQVRGTDPLFSYEQYF.